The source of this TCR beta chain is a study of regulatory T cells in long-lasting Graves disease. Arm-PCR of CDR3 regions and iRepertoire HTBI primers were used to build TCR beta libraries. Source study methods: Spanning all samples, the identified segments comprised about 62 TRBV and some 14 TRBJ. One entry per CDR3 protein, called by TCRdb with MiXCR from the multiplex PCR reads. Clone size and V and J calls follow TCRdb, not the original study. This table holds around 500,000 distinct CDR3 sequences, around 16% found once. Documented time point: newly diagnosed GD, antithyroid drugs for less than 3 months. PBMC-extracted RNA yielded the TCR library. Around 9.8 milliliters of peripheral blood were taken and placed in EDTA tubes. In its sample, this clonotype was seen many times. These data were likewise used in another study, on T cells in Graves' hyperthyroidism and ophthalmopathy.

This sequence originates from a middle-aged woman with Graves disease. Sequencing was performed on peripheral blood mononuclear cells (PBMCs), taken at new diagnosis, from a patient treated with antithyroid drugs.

The CDR3 protein is CASSYQGHDYGYTF. Here the CDR3 DNA reads TGTGCCAGCAGTTACCAGGGACATGACTATGGCTACACCTTC. The rearrangement joins TRBV6-2 or TRBV6-3 to TRBJ1-2; possibly TRBD1 for D (6 bases). Per germline, CDR1 MNHEY and CDR2 SVGEGT. The length of the CDR3 is 14 residues. Trimming took off 2 bases at V and 3 bases at J, with 10 bases between the two ends.